These 23 T cell receptor beta chains were sequenced from one sample in a study of response to subunit inactivated influenza vaccine. TCRdb analysed the RT-PCR reads with MiXCR anew, one entry per CDR3 protein. Among about 190,000 distinct CDR3 sequences listed, roughly an eighth were seen once. The sample was CD8+ T cells sorted from PBMCs, taken roughly 5 days after vaccination. These receptors all stem from a man aged 50 to 60 who received an inactivated influenza vaccine.

This clonotype was observed a handful of times. The chain employs TRBV4-1 and TRBJ2-1, with 10 bases that match TRBD2. The CDR3 loop spans 19 amino acids. Germline CDR1 is MGHRA and CDR2 is YSYEKL. V lost 0 bases, J lost 8 bases, and 16 bases stayed unmatched. The CDR3 here is CASSQERAGKREGLYEQFF. Written as DNA, the CDR3 is TGCGCCAGCAGCCAAGAGCGGGCGGGCAAGCGGGAGGGCCTCTATGAGCAGTTCTTC.

In its sample, this clonotype was seen a few times. The chain is built from TRBV4-2 and TRBJ2-7; D uncertain. V was shortened by 4 bases and J by 5 bases, with 18 bases between the two germline ends. The CDR3 extends over 15 amino acids. Germline CDR1 LGHNA, CDR2 YNFKEQ. CDR3: CASSPMGLQMDEQYF. DNA of the CDR3: TGTGCCAGCAGCCCCATGGGCCTGCAAATGGACGAGCAGTACTTC.

This chain links TRBV6-5 with TRBJ2-1; the D gene could be TRBD1 or TRBD2 (5 bases each). V lost 4 bases and J 8 bases, leaving 18 bases between the germline ends. This CDR3 contains 15 residues. CDR1 is MNHEY, CDR2 SVGAGI, per germline. For the CDR3, the DNA is TGTGCCAGCAGTTTCTTTGACGGGGCCGCGGATGAGCAGTTCTTC. This encodes CASSFFDGAADEQFF.

The V call is TRBV27, the J call TRBJ2-4, with D tentatively TRBD2 (5 bases). Germline CDR1 and CDR2: MNHEY and SMNVEV (reference sequence). The CDR3 sequence is 14 residues long. The ends were cut back, 2 bases at V and 2 bases at J, with 7 bases in the middle. The CDR3 DNA reads as TGTGCCAGCAGTTTAAGCGGTTCCAAAAACATTCAGTACTTC. It translates to CASSLSGSKNIQYF.

J is TRBJ1-4 and V is TRBV4-3; D gene uncertain. Trimming stripped 0 bases from V and 4 bases from J, with 12 bases between. CDR3 length equals 16 residues. The V gene's germline CDR1 is LGHNA and CDR2 YSLEER. The DNA of the CDR3 is TGCGCCAGCAGCCAAGAGCACTTTGGGGTTAATGAAAAACTGTTTTTT. It translates to CASSQEHFGVNEKLFF.

V gene TRBV24-1 combines with J gene TRBJ1-4; 8 nucleotides agree with TRBD1. After removal of 7 bases from V and 5 bases from J, the junction contained 5 bases not matched to a gene. This CDR3 has 14 amino acids. Germline-derived CDR1 and CDR2 are KGHDR and SFDVKD. For the CDR3, the DNA is TGTGCCACCAGCCCCGGGACAGGAAATGAAAAACTGTTTTTT. This encodes CATSPGTGNEKLFF.

In this sample, this clonotype turned up a few times. CDR3 in amino acids: CSARDLVTENTQYF. CDR3 in DNA: TGCAGTGCTAGAGATCTCGTTACAGAGAATACGCAGTATTTT. V gene TRBV20-1 combines with J gene TRBJ2-3; D gene uncertain. Germline CDR1 and CDR2: DFQATT and SNEGSKA (reference sequence). Trimming pared 0 bases from V and 7 bases from J, leaving 14 bases between. This CDR3 is 14 amino acids long.

This chain uses TRBV27 with TRBJ1-1; maybe TRBD1 (5 bases). Germline CDR1 reads MNHEY; CDR2 reads SMNVEV (reference sequence). The V end lost 6 bases, the J end lost 4 bases, and 12 bases lay between the germline ends. This CDR3 has 13 amino acids. CDR3 nucleotides: TGTGCCAGCAGCTTGGGACCTATCACTGAAGCTTTCTTT. Protein: CASSLGPITEAFF.

The gene calls are TRBV30 and TRBJ2-5, with 9 bases aligning to TRBD1. V trimming: 5 bases; J trimming: 5 bases; junction bases outside the gene matches: 12. The CDR3 spans 15 residues. Germline V gives CDR1 GTSNPN, CDR2 SVGIG (reference sequence). CDR3 DNA: TGTGCCTGGGATGGTGGGGACAGGGTGTGGGAGACCCAGTACTTC. Protein product: CAWDGGDRVWETQYF.

The rearrangement links TRBV7-6 to TRBJ2-1, with a weak D call TRBD2 (6 bases). The germline V gene has CDR1 SGHVS and CDR2 FNYEAQ. The CDR3 is 14 residues long. The V end lost 0 bases, the J end lost 7 bases, and 10 bases lay between the germline ends. CDR3 sequence: CASSLAARGNEQFF. The CDR3 DNA reads TGTGCCAGCAGCTTAGCGGCACGGGGGAATGAGCAGTTCTTC. Together with reference TRBV7-6 and TRBJ2-1, the CDR3 gives the full variable domain: GAGVSQSPRYKVTKRGQDVALRCDPISGHVSLYWYRQALGQGPEFLTYFNYEAQQDKSGLPNDRFSAERPEGSISTLTIQRTEQRDSAMYRCASSLAARGNEQFFGPGTRLTVL.

The rearrangement links TRBV4-3 to TRBJ2-3; 10 bases match TRBD1. The V and J ends lost 0 bases and 5 bases, in that order; junction bases with no gene match: 11. Per the germline V gene, CDR1 is LGHNA and CDR2 is YSLEER. There are 18 residues in the CDR3. This CDR3 reads CASSQDLGGQGLEDTQYF. In nucleotides, the CDR3 is TGCGCCAGCAGCCAAGATCTTGGGGGACAGGGGCTTGAAGATACGCAGTATTTT.

The V and J genes are TRBV18 and TRBJ2-5; 9 bases line up with TRBD1. This CDR3 is 14 amino acids long. Germline CDR1 and CDR2: KGHSH and LQKENI. With V trimmed by 3 bases and J by 2 bases, 1 base remained unmatched. This CDR3 is CASSPGTGQETQYF. The CDR3 bases are TGTGCCAGCTCACCCGGGACAGGGCAAGAGACCCAGTACTTC.

This clonotype was observed a handful of times. The V call is TRBV10-3, the J call TRBJ2-1; D is possibly TRBD2 (6 bases). Germline assignment: CDR1 ENHRY and CDR2 SYGVKD. This CDR3 has 15 amino acids. Trimming left V 2 bases short and J 3 bases short, with 11 bases between. CDR3 DNA sequence: TGTGCCATCAGTGAGAGTAGCGGCTTCTACAATGAGCAGTTCTTC. This translates into CAISESSGFYNEQFF.

Concerning this clonotype: This may come from a read error, since a much larger clone is one base off. CDR3 bases: TGTGCCTGTACAGTTATGGACACCGGGGAGCTGTTTTTT. Translation gives CACTVMDTGELFF. V usage is TRBV30 and J usage is TRBJ2-2; no clear D gene. Trimming left V 6 bases short and J 3 bases short, with 11 bases between. Germline CDR1 and CDR2: GTSNPN and SVGIG (reference sequence). CDR3 length: 13 amino acids.

This clonotype was recorded a few times. The CDR3 loop is CASSSFSPQVNEQFF. CDR3 in DNA: TGTGCCAGCAGTTCCTTCTCGCCGCAGGTTAATGAGCAGTTCTTC. V gene TRBV28 combines with J gene TRBJ2-1; D is ambiguous. V lost 4 bases, J lost 7 bases, and 17 bases lay in between. The CDR3 runs to 15 residues. Germline V gene lookup returns CDR1 MDHEN and CDR2 SYDVKM.

CDR3 protein: CASKMGTGVSYEQYF. The CDR3 DNA is TGTGCCAGCAAGATGGGGACAGGAGTCTCCTACGAGCAGTACTTC. V is TRBV2 and J is TRBJ2-7; 8 positions agree with TRBD1. From germline, CDR1 is SNHLY and CDR2 FYNNEI. The CDR3 spans 15 residues. J was trimmed by 0 bases and V by 7 bases; bases with no gene match: 8.

The V call is TRBV6-2 or TRBV6-3, the J call TRBJ2-1; 10 positions match TRBD2. Germline V gene lookup returns CDR1 MNHEY and CDR2 SVGEGT. The CDR3 is made up of 15 amino acids. J gave up 8 bases and V 2 bases, and 6 bases lay outside the gene matches. The CDR3, as DNA: TGTGCCAGCAGTTACAGCGGGGGGGCCGTCGATGAGCAGTTCTTC. Translated, it gives CASSYSGGAVDEQFF.

V and J are TRBV11-2 and TRBJ2-7, with a tentative D call TRBD1 (5 bases). The germline gives CDR1 SGHAT, CDR2 FQNNGV. The CDR3 spans 11 residues. The V and J ends lost 8 bases and 3 bases respectively, with 8 bases between them. The CDR3 sequence is CASGDSYEQYF. CDR3 coding DNA: TGTGCCAGCGGCGACAGCTACGAGCAGTACTTC.

Turning to this clonotype: At one end, the junction sequence differs from germline, possibly due to a read error. V usage is TRBV7-9 and J usage is TRBJ2-5; D tentatively fits TRBD1 or TRBD2 (6 bases each). Germline V CDR1 and CDR2: SEHNR, FQNEAQ (reference sequence). CDR3 size: 15 residues. CDR3 bases: TGTGCCAGCAGTACCATTAAAGGGGGGCGTGAGACCCAGAACTTC. It codes for CASSTIKGGRETQNF.

The chain combines TRBV4-3 with TRBJ2-7, with 10 nucleotides matching TRBD2. The CDR3 covers 16 residues. Germline trimming cut 0 bases from V and 3 bases from J; bases unmatched to any gene: 5. Germline CDR1 reads LGHNA; CDR2 reads YSLEER. The CDR3: CASSQDPSGGGYEQYF. The CDR3 coding sequence is TGCGCCAGCAGCCAAGATCCCAGCGGGGGGGGCTACGAGCAGTACTTC.

This sequence joins TRBV18 and TRBJ1-2; D is unresolved. The length of the CDR3 is 16 residues. Germline V gene lookup returns CDR1 KGHSH and CDR2 LQKENI. Trimming shortened V by 0 bases and J by 4 bases, and 15 bases separated the two germline ends. The CDR3 DNA reads as TGTGCCAGCTCACCACCTTGGAGGGAAGAAACCTATGGCTACACCTTC. This sequence encodes CASSPPWREETYGYTF.

The table lists this clonotype with a few counts. The gene calls are TRBV11-2 and TRBJ2-4; tentatively, D is TRBD2 (5 bases). CDR1 is SGHAT and CDR2 is FQNNGV in the germline V gene. Trimming removed 0 bases at V and 3 bases at J, with 12 bases between. There are 16 residues in the CDR3. The CDR3 sequence is CASSLEYSGYKNIQYF. The CDR3 DNA reads as TGTGCCAGCAGCTTAGAGTACAGCGGTTACAAAAACATTCAGTACTTC.

This chain joins TRBV28 and TRBJ1-2, with D maybe TRBD1 (5 bases). CDR1 and CDR2 from the germline V gene are MDHEN and SYDVKM. The CDR3 covers 16 residues. Trimming took 2 bases from V and 2 from J, leaving 15 bases between them. CDR3 loop: CASSLGFGDSNYGYTF. CDR3 in DNA: TGTGCCAGCAGTTTAGGGTTCGGGGACTCCAACTATGGCTACACCTTC.